The present TCR beta chain was sequenced within a study of blood T cell repertoires in COVID-19. For the study at large: COVID-19 samples from acute and convalescent phases originated in the United States, Italy and Spain. Sample material is recorded as cDNA or gDNA derived from T cells, B-cell-depleted T cells, or PBMCs.

Germline V lookup: CDR1 SEHNR, CDR2 FQNEAQ (reference sequence). This CDR3 is built from 13 residues. V dropped 6 bases and J dropped 7 bases, with 15 bases sitting between them. Per the original data handling: Quantification of nucleated cells was approximated via reference gene primer amplification. TCRdb keeps only in-frame clones here, not all; method: immunoSEQ multiplex PCR. V, J and clone size are those of that table, while D and trimming were read from the DNA. This table has approximately 100,000 clones, 82% appearing once. The TCR originated in an older man with acute or convalescent COVID-19. This chain uses TRBV7-9 with TRBJ1-2; D perhaps matches TRBD1 (6 bases). The specimen was peripheral blood. CDR3 DNA sequence: TGTGCCAGCAGTTCGGACAGCGGTGGTGGCTACACCTTC. This sequence encodes CASSSDSGGGYTF. The full variable domain, completed using reference TRBV7-9 and TRBJ1-2, is DTGVSQNPRHKITKRGQNVTFRCDPISEHNRLYWYRQTLGQGPEFLTYFQNEAQLEKSRLLSDRFSAERPKGSFSTLEIQRTEQGDSAMYLCASSSDSGGGYTFGSGTRLTVV.